The 7 T cell receptor beta chains below all came from one sample that was sequenced in a study of long-term antiretroviral therapy in people with HIV. Researchers ran immunoSEQ v3.0 at survey level. Using immunoSEQ multiplex PCR, the repertoire was profiled, and TCRdb retains in-frame clones only, with some absent. This table holds about 24,000 clones, roughly 87% found once. The material sequenced was unsorted PBMCs, taken 1.8 years before starting antiretroviral therapy. All receptors come from a man aged 45-65 years with HIV.

V is TRBV4-1 and J is TRBJ1-5; D is unresolved. Germline lookup yields CDR1 MGHRA and CDR2 YSYEKL. This CDR3 has 16 amino acids. Trimming took 1 base from V and 1 from J, leaving 11 bases between them. CDR3 amino acids: CASSQVTEVSNQPQHF. CDR3 DNA sequence: TGCGCCAGCAGCCAAGTAACCGAAGTAAGCAATCAGCCCCAGCATTTT.

This clone was observed once. V gene TRBV27 combines with J gene TRBJ1-1; no definite D call. The V gene's germline CDR1 is MNHEY and CDR2 SMNVEV (reference sequence). V was cut by 2 bases and J by 2 bases, with 6 bases left in between. The CDR3 consists of 13 residues. The CDR3 loop reads CASSLGGNTEAFF. CDR3 sequence (DNA): TGTGCCAGCAGTTTAGGTGGAAACACTGAAGCTTTCTTT.

V is TRBV7-9 and J is TRBJ2-5; D is uncertain. The CDR3 contains 12 residues. CDR1 and CDR2 (germline): SEHNR, FQNEAQ (reference sequence). Trimming left V 2 bases short and J 4 bases short, with 5 bases between. CDR3: CASSLTRETQYF. In DNA, the CDR3 is TGTGCCAGCAGCTTAACGCGAGAGACCCAGTACTTC.

The genes are TRBV5-6 and TRBJ2-6, with D hard to call. Looked up from germline, CDR1 is SGHDT and CDR2 is YYEEEE. V lost 2 bases and J 0 bases, leaving 15 bases between the germline ends. CDR3 length: 18 residues. CDR3 sequence (DNA): TGTGCCAGCAGCTTAGTGGGCACCGCCTACTCTGGGGCCAACGTCCTGACTTTC. Its protein product is CASSLVGTAYSGANVLTF.

This rearrangement joins TRBV5-4 to TRBJ2-1; 8 positions match TRBD2. After removal of 3 bases from V and 4 bases from J, the junction contained 9 bases not matched to a gene. Looked up from germline, CDR1 is SGHNT and CDR2 is YYREEE (reference sequence). The CDR3 sequence is 16 residues long. CDR3 nucleotide sequence: TGTGCCAGCAGCTCAACTAGCGGTAAGAATTACAATGAGCAGTTCTTC. This translates into CASSSTSGKNYNEQFF.

The chain uses TRBV6-5 and TRBJ2-7, with 10 nucleotides matching TRBD2. The ends lost 2 bases at V and 6 bases at J; junction bases unmatched: 10. Looked up from germline, CDR1 is MNHEY and CDR2 is SVGAGI. This CDR3 is 16 amino acids long. Here the CDR3 DNA reads TGTGCCAGCAGTTACCTGGCTAGCGGGAGTCCAGGCGAGCAGTACTTC. Residues: CASSYLASGSPGEQYF.

The chain joins TRBV7-8 to TRBJ1-1; 8 nucleotides line up with TRBD1. The CDR3 is 15 residues long. After removal of 1 base from V and 12 bases from J, the junction contained 13 bases not matched to a gene. In germline, CDR1 is SGHVS, CDR2 FQNEAQ. The CDR3: CASSLVLGQEVMSFF. CDR3 bases: TGTGCCAGCAGCTTAGTGCTGGGACAGGAGGTTATGTCTTTCTTT.